This T cell receptor beta chain was sequenced for a study of tumor-infiltrating lymphocytes in primary liver carcinoma. CDR1 SNHLY and CDR2 FYNNEI come from the germline V gene. Trimming took 4 bases from V and 2 from J, leaving 7 bases between them. The length of the CDR3 is 13 residues. Unsorted bulk tissue (roughly 17-32 mg) underwent RNA and DNA co-extraction. There were only treatment-naive patients, all with chronic HBV infection. From 400 to 550 ng total RNA, TCR beta cDNA was generated with a primer in the constant region. Slightly modified ARM-PCR, run as three nested multiplex PCR rounds, produced the TCR beta libraries. Rounds one and two of PCR, each of roughly 10 cycles, were primed with TRBV1-TRBV30 forward primers and a C-beta reverse primer. Each CDR3 protein is one row after TCRdb ran MiXCR on the multiplex PCR reads. The sample records approximately 64,000 distinct CDR3 sequences, around 69% being singletons.

A few counts support this clonotype. The gene calls are TRBV2 and TRBJ2-3; D uncertain. Sequencing used liver tumor tissue from sampling region 4. The subset was: tumor region T4, right-lateral pole. The receptor comes from a man aged 35-49 years with primary liver carcinoma and hepatitis B virus infection. In DNA, the CDR3 is TGTGCCAGCAGTGTAGGATACACAGATACGCAGTATTTT. Encoded protein: CASSVGYTDTQYF.